This T cell receptor beta chain was recovered during a study of blood T cell repertoires in COVID-19. Original processing notes: Counts of nucleated cells, estimated from reference gene primer amplification, were obtained. Repertoires were generated with immunoSEQ multiplex PCR, while TCRdb's copy carries only in-frame clones and drops some. Clone size and the V and J calls come from that table; the DNA yielded D and trimming. The sample carries approximately 100,000 clones, 84% recorded once. This CDR3 has 18 amino acids. Germline assignment: CDR1 SGHTA and CDR2 FQGNSA. Trimming took 5 bases from V and 3 from J; bases not matched to a gene: 11.

This clonotype originated in a woman older than 75 with active or convalescent COVID-19. Sequencing was done on a sample of peripheral blood. V is TRBV7-2 and J is TRBJ2-3; 13 positions match TRBD2. CDR3 nucleotide sequence: TGTGCCAGCAGCCCCAGGACTAGCGGGAGAAGAGGAACAGATACGCAGTATTTT. Translation: CASSPRTSGRRGTDTQYF.